This passage covers 7 T cell receptor beta chains from one sample sequenced in a study of T cell changes during pregnancy in multiple sclerosis. Generated by immunoSEQ multiplex PCR, the TCRdb table keeps only in-frame clones and is missing some. The data contain more than 90,000 clones, 91% of them singletons. The sequences come from peripheral blood, collected in the second trimester of pregnancy. The receptors come from a female donor with multiple sclerosis, enrolled in a pregnancy study.

This chain uses TRBV5-6 with TRBJ2-1; the match to TRBD2 covers 9 bases. Germline V gives CDR1 SGHDT, CDR2 YYEEEE. CDR3 length: 16 amino acids. Trimming at V came to 0 bases and at J to 5 bases, leaving 6 bases not matched to a gene. For the CDR3, the DNA is TGTGCCAGCAGCTTGGAGGTGGCGGGAGGGCACAATGAGCAGTTCTTC. Translated: CASSLEVAGGHNEQFF.

This clone was found once. The rearrangement joins TRBV9 to TRBJ1-1, with no clear D. Germline loops: CDR1 SGDLS, CDR2 YYNGEE. The CDR3 contains 15 residues. The V end was cut by 0 bases, the J end by 4 bases, with 13 bases between. The CDR3 DNA follows: TGTGCCAGCAGCGTAGGGGGAGGTGGTGGCACTGAAGCTTTCTTT. Its translation is CASSVGGGGGTEAFF.

The chain joins TRBV29-1 to TRBJ1-5; D remains ambiguous. Germline V CDR1 and CDR2: SQVTM, ANQGSEA. V dropped 1 base and J dropped 4 bases, with 8 bases sitting between them. The CDR3 extends over 13 amino acids. CDR3 protein: CSVEVGMNQPQHF. The CDR3 nucleotides read TGCAGCGTTGAAGTCGGGATGAATCAGCCCCAGCATTTT. Filled out from reference TRBV29-1 and TRBJ1-5, the complete variable domain reads SAVISQKPSRDICQRGTSLTIQCQVDSQVTMMFWYRQQPGQSLTLIATANQGSEATYESGFVIDKFPISRPNLTFSTLTVSNMSPEDSSIYLCSVEVGMNQPQHFGDGTRLSIL.

This chain uses TRBV4-2 with TRBJ2-1; D gene uncertain. Trimming shortened V by 0 bases and J by 4 bases, and 13 bases separated the two germline ends. The CDR3 has 16 residues. CDR1 and CDR2 (germline): LGHNA, YNFKEQ. CDR3 protein: CASSQEASWQYNEQFF. CDR3 nucleotide sequence: TGTGCCAGCAGCCAAGAGGCTAGTTGGCAGTACAATGAGCAGTTCTTC.

The chain has TRBV4-3 and TRBJ1-2; D not certain. The germline V gene encodes CDR1 LGHNA and CDR2 YSLEER. The V end was cut by 4 bases, the J end by 2 bases, with 11 bases between. This CDR3 is 14 amino acids long. The CDR3 region has the DNA TGCGCCAGCAGCCCCCGCCCGGGGAACTATGGCTACACCTTC. Translating it yields CASSPRPGNYGYTF.

V usage is TRBV2 and J usage is TRBJ1-2; TRBD1 might be the D (6 bases). The CDR3 runs 15 residues. Germline assignment: CDR1 SNHLY and CDR2 FYNNEI. The V end lost 6 bases, the J end lost 5 bases, and 19 bases lay between the germline ends. The CDR3 bases are TGTGCCAGCAGCCCCCCCGAGGGTACAGGGTATGGCTACACCTTC. Amino acid sequence: CASSPPEGTGYGYTF.

The CDR3 loop reads CAWSPFYRGGNTEAFF. CDR3 coding DNA: TGTGCCTGGAGTCCCTTCTACAGGGGAGGGAACACTGAAGCTTTCTTT. V and J are TRBV30 and TRBJ1-1; 7 nucleotides match TRBD1. The CDR3 runs 16 residues. V shed 2 bases and J 1 base; nucleotides not matched to a gene: 10. CDR1 is GTSNPN and CDR2 is SVGIG in the germline V gene (reference sequence).